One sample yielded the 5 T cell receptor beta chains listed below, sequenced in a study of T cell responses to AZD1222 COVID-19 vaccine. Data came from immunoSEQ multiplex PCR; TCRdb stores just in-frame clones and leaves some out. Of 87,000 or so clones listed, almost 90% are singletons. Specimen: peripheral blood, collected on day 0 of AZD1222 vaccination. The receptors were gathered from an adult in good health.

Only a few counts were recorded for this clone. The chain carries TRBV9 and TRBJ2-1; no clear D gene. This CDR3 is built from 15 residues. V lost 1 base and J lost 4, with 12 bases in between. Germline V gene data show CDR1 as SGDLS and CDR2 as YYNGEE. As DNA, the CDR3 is TGTGCCAGCAGCGTATCCGGGCTAGATTACAATGAGCAGTTCTTC. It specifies CASSVSGLDYNEQFF.

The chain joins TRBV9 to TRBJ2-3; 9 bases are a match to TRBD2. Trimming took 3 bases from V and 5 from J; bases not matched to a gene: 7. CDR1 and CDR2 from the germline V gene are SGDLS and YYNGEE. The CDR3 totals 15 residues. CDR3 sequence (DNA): TGTGCCAGCAGCGCGCTAGCGGGGCGGGGAGATACGCAGTATTTT. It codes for CASSALAGRGDTQYF.

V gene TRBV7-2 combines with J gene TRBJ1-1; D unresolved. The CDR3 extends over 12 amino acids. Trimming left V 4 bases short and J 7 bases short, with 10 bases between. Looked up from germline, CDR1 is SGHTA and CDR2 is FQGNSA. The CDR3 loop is CASSSKQGEAFF. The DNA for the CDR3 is TGTGCCAGCAGCTCCAAACAAGGTGAAGCTTTCTTT.

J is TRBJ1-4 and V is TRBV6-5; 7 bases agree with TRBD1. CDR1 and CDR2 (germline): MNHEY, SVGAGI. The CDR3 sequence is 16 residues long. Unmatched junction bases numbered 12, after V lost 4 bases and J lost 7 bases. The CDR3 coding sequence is TGTGCCAGCAGTTCTAAGAGGACAGGACGGCTTGAAAAACTGTTTTTT. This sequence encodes CASSSKRTGRLEKLFF.

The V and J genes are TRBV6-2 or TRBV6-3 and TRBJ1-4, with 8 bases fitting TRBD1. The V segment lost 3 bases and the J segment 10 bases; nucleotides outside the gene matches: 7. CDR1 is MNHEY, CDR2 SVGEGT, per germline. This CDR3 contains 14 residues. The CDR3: CASSYALDRAKLFF. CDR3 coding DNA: TGTGCCAGCAGTTATGCCCTGGACAGGGCAAAACTGTTTTTT.